A single sample gave rise to the 30 T cell receptor beta chains below, sequenced in a study of beta chain features in type 1 diabetes. The investigators reverse transcribed all of the isolated RNA, so they sequenced expressed TCRB transcripts. Using immunoSEQ multiplex PCR, the repertoire was profiled, and TCRdb retains in-frame clones only, with some absent. This table has some 900,000 clones, 17% appearing once. The sample taken for sequencing was naive CD4+ T cells from blood. These receptors originate from a woman aged 18-29 years in good health.

The gene calls are TRBV5-1 and TRBJ2-1; 13 bases fit TRBD2. Germline V gene lookup returns CDR1 SGHRS and CDR2 YFSETQ. The trim removed 0 bases at V and 9 bases at J, leaving 3 bases unmatched. The CDR3 has 15 amino acids. CDR3 sequence (DNA): TGCGCCAGCAGCTTGGGGGGACTAGCGGGATTTGAGCAGTTCTTC. Protein product: CASSLGGLAGFEQFF. Supplemented by reference TRBV5-1 and TRBJ2-1, the full variable domain reads KAGVTQTPRYLIKTRGQQVTLSCSPISGHRSVSWYQQTPGQGLQFLFEYFSETQRNKGNFPGRFSGRQFSNSRSEMNVSTLELGDSALYLCASSLGGLAGFEQFFGPGTRLTVL.

The chain employs TRBV20-1 and TRBJ2-7; no reliable D call. Trimming cost V 4 bases and J 9 bases, with 13 bases left between them. The CDR3 spans 11 residues. From germline, CDR1 is DFQATT and CDR2 SNEGSKA (reference sequence). Here the CDR3 reads CSAIWSHGQYF. The CDR3 nucleotides are TGCAGTGCTATCTGGTCGCACGGGCAGTACTTC.

The V and J genes are TRBV7-2 and TRBJ2-2; possible D gene TRBD2, 6 bases. Per the germline V gene, CDR1 is SGHTA and CDR2 is FQGNSA. V lost 2 bases to trimming and J lost 3 bases, with 13 bases between them. The CDR3 sequence is 16 residues long. The CDR3 region is CASSLRVSGYTGELFF. The CDR3 coding sequence is TGTGCCAGCAGCTTACGGGTTAGCGGATACACCGGGGAGCTGTTTTTT.

This chain connects TRBV29-1 to TRBJ1-4; D gene unclear. V was cut by 7 bases and J by 5 bases, with 17 bases left in between. This CDR3 has 14 residues. CDR1 and CDR2 (germline): SQVTM, ANQGSEA. This CDR3 is CSGPEKGVNEKLFF. In DNA, the CDR3 is TGCAGCGGCCCGGAAAAAGGCGTCAATGAAAAACTGTTTTTT. The whole variable domain, remainder taken from reference TRBV29-1 and TRBJ1-4, is SAVISQKPSRDICQRGTSLTIQCQVDSQVTMMFWYRQQPGQSLTLIATANQGSEATYESGFVIDKFPISRPNLTFSTLTVSNMSPEDSSIYLCSGPEKGVNEKLFFGSGTQLSVL.

In this sample, this clone turned up a few times. This chain joins TRBV19 and TRBJ2-3; TRBD2 agrees at 10 bases. J was trimmed by 0 bases and V by 3 bases; bases with no gene match: 9. From germline, CDR1 is LNHDA and CDR2 SQIVND (reference sequence). The CDR3 spans 18 residues. In DNA form, the CDR3 reads TGTGCCAGTAGTATCTCGACTAGCGGGTGGGGAAGCACAGATACGCAGTATTTT. Protein: CASSISTSGWGSTDTQYF.

The J gene is TRBJ2-7, the V gene TRBV15; TRBD2 matches at 8 bases. Germline CDR1 LNHNV, CDR2 YYDKDF (reference sequence). Trimming removed 2 bases from V and 2 bases from J; junction bases left unmatched: 8. This CDR3 is built from 16 residues. CDR3 sequence (DNA): TGTGCCACCAGCAGAAACCCTACTAGCGGAGCCTACGAGCAGTACTTC. Protein: CATSRNPTSGAYEQYF.

The sample holds a few counts of this clone. Additional DNA sequences in this sample encode the identical CDR3. The V gene is TRBV7-3, the J gene TRBJ1-1, with D perhaps matching TRBD1 (5 bases). In germline, CDR1 is SGHTA, CDR2 FQGTGA. This CDR3 has 13 residues. The germline V and J ends were trimmed by 5 bases and 1 base, with 8 bases remaining between them. The CDR3 region is CASSRDRNTEAFF. The CDR3 DNA sequence: TGTGCCAGCAGCCGGGACCGGAACACTGAAGCTTTCTTT.

This clone was counted only a few times. The rearrangement uses TRBV9 and TRBJ2-2; no clear D gene. Trimming stripped 0 bases from V and 7 bases from J, with 7 bases between. Germline V CDR1 and CDR2: SGDLS, YYNGEE. The CDR3 is 13 residues long. The CDR3 loop is CASSVEAIGELFF. The CDR3 bases are TGTGCCAGCAGCGTAGAAGCGATCGGGGAGCTGTTTTTT.

About this clone itself: Here the CDR3 omits its conserved ending phenylalanine or tryptophan, so a read error is the likely source. Because the CDR3's place on the DNA is in doubt, the DNA is left out and the CDR3 is given as listed by TCRdb. The V gene is TRBV13, the J gene TRBJ1-2; TRBD1 was called by the table and not checked on the DNA. With termini counted, the CDR3 has 13 amino acids. Germline V gene lookup returns CDR1 PRHDT and CDR2 FYEKMQ (reference sequence). This chain's CDR3 is CASRRDWTGAPLL.

This clone was seen more than once but under ten times. CDR3 sequence: CASSSQATNEKLFF. The CDR3 region has the DNA TGTGCCAGCAGCTCACAGGCAACTAATGAAAAACTGTTTTTT. This sequence joins TRBV5-4 and TRBJ1-4, with a tentative D call TRBD1 (5 bases). V lost 3 bases to trimming and J lost 0 bases, with 6 bases between them. From germline, CDR1 is SGHNT and CDR2 YYREEE (reference sequence). The CDR3 totals 14 residues. Filled out from reference TRBV5-4 and TRBJ1-4, the complete variable domain reads ETGVTQSPTHLIKTRGQQVTLRCSSQSGHNTVSWYQQALGQGPQFIFQYYREEENGRGNFPPRFSGLQFPNYSSELNVNALELDDSALYLCASSSQATNEKLFFGSGTQLSVL.

A word on this clone: Other DNA variants within this sample encode the same CDR3. The chain has TRBV9 and TRBJ2-3; D is unresolved. Germline V gene lookup returns CDR1 SGDLS and CDR2 YYNGEE. The germline V and J ends were trimmed by 0 bases and 0 bases, with 5 bases remaining between them. The CDR3 is 14 residues long. The CDR3 bases are TGTGCCAGCAGCGTAGCGGTTAGCACAGATACGCAGTATTTT. Its translation: CASSVAVSTDTQYF.

This clone was counted only a few times. This CDR3 is also generated by other DNA sequences in the sample. The V and J genes are TRBV27 and TRBJ2-7; the D gene is possibly TRBD2 (6 bases). Germline lookup yields CDR1 MNHEY and CDR2 SMNVEV (reference sequence). The CDR3 length is 11 residues. V lost 4 bases and J lost 6, with 7 bases in between. This CDR3 reads CASSSRGEQYF. CDR3 nucleotide sequence: TGTGCCAGCAGTTCGCGGGGCGAGCAGTACTTC.

The rearrangement uses TRBV7-9 and TRBJ2-3; TRBD2 matches at 12 bases. V shed 3 bases, J shed 2 bases, and the junction held 12 bases outside the gene matches. Per the germline V gene, CDR1 is SEHNR and CDR2 is FQNEAQ (reference sequence). The CDR3 totals 19 residues. Written as DNA, the CDR3 is TGTGCCAGCAGCTTCGGGACTAGCGGGCCCAGGTCATACACAGATACGCAGTATTTT. Its protein is CASSFGTSGPRSYTDTQYF.

This rearrangement joins TRBV19 to TRBJ1-4; D gene unclear. This CDR3 is built from 14 residues. The germline V gene has CDR1 LNHDA and CDR2 SQIVND (reference sequence). V was shortened by 1 base and J by 6 bases, with 9 bases between the two germline ends. This CDR3 is CASSIVPGHEKLFF. The CDR3 DNA reads as TGTGCCAGTAGTATAGTCCCTGGCCATGAAAAACTGTTTTTT.

In this sample, this clone turned up a few times. This sequence joins TRBV4-2 and TRBJ1-3, with D tentatively TRBD1 (6 bases). In germline, CDR1 is LGHNA, CDR2 YNFKEQ. The CDR3 sequence is 15 residues long. V was pared by 4 bases and J by 1 base, with 11 bases between. For the CDR3, the DNA is TGTGCCAGCAGCCCAGCAGGGGAGTCTGGAAACACCATATATTTT. This codes for CASSPAGESGNTIYF.

This chain links TRBV7-3 with TRBJ2-1; the match to TRBD2 covers 13 bases. The V and J ends lost 5 bases and 7 bases, in that order; junction bases with no gene match: 5. The CDR3 totals 15 residues. The germline gives CDR1 SGHTA, CDR2 FQGTGA. The CDR3 reads CASSLGLAGENEQFF. CDR3 nucleotides: TGTGCCAGCAGCCTAGGACTAGCGGGAGAGAATGAGCAGTTCTTC.

The gene calls are TRBV6-6 and TRBJ1-1; 8 bases are a match to TRBD1. The CDR3 covers 13 residues. V lost 6 bases and J lost 11; bases outside the gene matches: 11. The V gene's germline CDR1 is MNHNY and CDR2 SVGAGI (reference sequence). CDR3 residues: CASSSGQGAWAFF. The DNA of the CDR3 is TGTGCCAGCAGCTCTGGACAGGGAGCCTGGGCTTTCTTT.

The V and J genes are TRBV6-6 and TRBJ2-4, with TRBD2 matching over 8 bases. Per the germline V gene, CDR1 is MNHNY and CDR2 is SVGAGI (reference sequence). Trimming at V came to 6 bases and at J to 1 base, leaving 8 bases not matched to a gene. The CDR3 totals 16 residues. CDR3 DNA sequence: TGTGCCAGCAGGGGGGCAGCGGGAGTTGCCAAAAACATTCAGTACTTC. Its translation is CASRGAAGVAKNIQYF.

This clone was counted a few times. The rearrangement links TRBV6-1 to TRBJ2-3; unclear D gene. Germline CDR1 and CDR2: MNHNS and SASEGT. V was cut by 7 bases and J by 6 bases, with 8 bases left in between. The CDR3 is made up of 11 amino acids. The CDR3 loop is CASTSRDTQYF. The CDR3 bases are TGTGCCAGCACCTCGCGGGATACGCAGTATTTT.

This chain joins TRBV9 and TRBJ2-5, with 7 positions matching TRBD2. The CDR3 spans 15 residues. The germline CDR1 and CDR2 sequences are SGDLS and YYNGEE. V shed 4 bases, J shed 5 bases, and the junction held 11 bases outside the gene matches. CDR3 nucleotides: TGTGCCAGCAGCACCCTCGGTAGCGGGCGGGAGACCCAGTACTTC. Translation: CASSTLGSGRETQYF.

Of note for this clone: Other DNA sequences in the sample encode the same CDR3. The chain is built from TRBV5-6 and TRBJ2-7, with no clear D. The germline V gene encodes CDR1 SGHDT and CDR2 YYEEEE. Trimming pared 4 bases from V and 3 bases from J, leaving 5 bases between. This CDR3 is 11 amino acids long. This chain's CDR3 is CASSLDYEQYF. The CDR3 DNA reads TGTGCCAGCAGCCTCGACTACGAGCAGTACTTC.

The J gene is TRBJ1-2, the V gene TRBV6-1, with TRBD1 as a possible D gene (6 bases). Germline CDR1 MNHNS, CDR2 SASEGT. This CDR3 region has 15 residues. The V gene lost 9 bases and the J gene lost 3 bases, with 20 bases spanning the gap. DNA for the CDR3: TGTGCCAGTCAAAGACTACAGGGATTGGACTATGGCTACACCTTC. It is translated as CASQRLQGLDYGYTF.

The chain carries TRBV14 and TRBJ2-7; D remains ambiguous. From germline, CDR1 is SGHDN and CDR2 FVKESK. The CDR3 sequence is 13 residues long. V lost 2 bases and J lost 7, with 12 bases in between. The CDR3: CASSQNLLGEQYF. The CDR3 bases are TGTGCCAGCAGCCAAAATCTCTTGGGAGAGCAGTACTTC.

This sequence joins TRBV28 and TRBJ2-1, with 13 bases fitting TRBD2. Germline V CDR1 and CDR2: MDHEN, SYDVKM. Losses at the gene ends were 4 bases for V and 0 bases for J; bases not matched to a gene: 18. This CDR3 region has 22 residues. CDR3 DNA: TGTGCCAGCAGTTCCACCATGACATCCGGGACTAGCGGGACGGGCTCCTACAATGAGCAGTTCTTC. Encoded protein: CASSSTMTSGTSGTGSYNEQFF.

As to this clone: Other DNA sequences within the sample encode an identical CDR3. The chain carries TRBV7-9 and TRBJ2-1; 9 bases fit TRBD2. CDR1 and CDR2 from the germline V gene are SEHNR and FQNEAQ (reference sequence). The trim removed 5 bases at V and 7 bases at J, leaving 6 bases unmatched. The CDR3 loop spans 14 amino acids. CDR3 coding DNA: TGTGCCAGCAGCCCGCAGGGACTAGCTAATGAGCAGTTCTTC. Amino acids: CASSPQGLANEQFF.

For this clone: Germline and junction disagree at one end, which may indicate a read error. The chain combines TRBV7-7 with TRBJ2-3, with D possibly being TRBD2 (6 bases). CDR1 SSHAT and CDR2 FNYEAQ come from the germline V gene (reference sequence). This CDR3 contains 15 residues. The CDR3 DNA is TGTGCTAGCAGCTTAAATTCGCGGGACGCAGATACGCAGTATTTT. It yields the protein CASSLNSRDADTQYF.

The chain has TRBV18 and TRBJ2-2, with no clear D. The CDR3 spans 15 residues. Trimming took 1 base from V and 2 from J, leaving 8 bases between them. Germline V gene data show CDR1 as KGHSH and CDR2 as LQKENI. The CDR3: CASSPLFGNTGELFF. The CDR3 DNA reads as TGTGCCAGCTCACCACTGTTCGGAAACACCGGGGAGCTGTTTTTT. Filled out from reference TRBV18 and TRBJ2-2, the complete variable domain reads NAGVMQNPRHLVRRRGQEARLRCSPMKGHSHVYWYRQLPEEGLKFMVYLQKENIIDESGMPKERFSAEFPKEGPSILRIQQVVRGDSAAYFCASSPLFGNTGELFFGEGSRLTVL.

This clone showed up just a few times. This sequence joins TRBV15 and TRBJ2-1; 7 positions agree with TRBD2. The CDR3 is 16 residues long. V shed 0 bases, J shed 2 bases, and the junction held 4 bases outside the gene matches. In germline, CDR1 is LNHNV, CDR2 YYDKDF (reference sequence). The CDR3: CATSRDGSGAYNEQFF. CDR3 in DNA: TGTGCCACCAGCAGAGATGGGAGCGGGGCCTACAATGAGCAGTTCTTC.

For this clone: The same CDR3 can be traced to other DNA sequences in this sample. The chain uses TRBV18 and TRBJ2-1; D is unclear. The length of the CDR3 is 11 residues. V shed 3 bases and J shed 5 bases, with 2 bases lying between them. The germline CDR1 and CDR2 sequences are KGHSH and LQKENI. The CDR3 sequence: CASSPNNEQFF. In DNA, the CDR3 is TGTGCCAGCTCACCTAACAATGAGCAGTTCTTC.

In DNA, the CDR3 is TGTGCCAGCAGCGGCTTCAAGAGGGGACAGGGGATTCACGAGCAGTACTTC. It translates to CASSGFKRGQGIHEQYF. The chain carries TRBV5-8 and TRBJ2-7; 10 nucleotides agree with TRBD1. The CDR3 extends over 17 amino acids. Germline CDR1 is SGHTS and CDR2 is YDEGEE. V was pared by 4 bases and J by 5 bases, with 15 bases of the junction left unmatched.